These 3 T cell receptor beta chains share one sample of origin, sequenced in a study of blood T cell repertoires in COVID-19. Repertoires were generated with immunoSEQ multiplex PCR, while TCRdb's copy carries only in-frame clones and drops some. Of roughly 210,000 clones in the sample, about 88% were seen once. The sequencing sample was made of peripheral blood. The receptors come from a man in his sixties or seventies with acute or convalescent COVID-19.

This CDR3 reads CAISQQRTGSNYGYTF. In DNA form, the CDR3 reads TGTGCCATCAGCCAGCAGAGAACAGGATCCAACTATGGCTACACCTTC. The rearrangement links TRBV10-3 to TRBJ1-2; perhaps TRBD1 as D (5 bases). Germline V lookup: CDR1 ENHRY, CDR2 SYGVKD. The CDR3 is 16 amino acids. V dropped 6 bases and J dropped 2 bases, with 19 bases sitting between them.

The CDR3 sequence is CASWGTSGRRGAYEQYF. Here the CDR3 DNA reads TGTGCCAGCTGGGGGACTAGCGGGAGGCGCGGGGCCTACGAGCAGTACTTC. The chain is built from TRBV9 and TRBJ2-7, with 15 bases identical to TRBD2. The CDR3 is made up of 17 amino acids. The J segment lost 2 bases and the V segment lost 7 bases, leaving 10 bases of the junction unmatched. In germline, CDR1 is SGDLS, CDR2 YYNGEE.

This chain joins TRBV28 and TRBJ1-3; a possible D gene is TRBD1 (5 bases). Germline loops: CDR1 MDHEN, CDR2 SYDVKM. V lost 1 base, J lost 5 bases, and 9 bases lay in between. The CDR3 runs 14 residues. The CDR3 nucleotides are TGTGCCAGCAGTTTATCAGGGTGGAGAAACACCATATATTTT. This gives the protein CASSLSGWRNTIYF.